This T cell receptor (beta chain) was identified in a study of shared clonotypes between healthy human individuals. Study as a whole: Each donor's CD4 naive and CD4 memory cells filled three plates apiece, CD8 naive two, and CD8 memory one.

Clones were sequenced by immunoSEQ multiplex PCR, and TCRdb holds only the in-frame ones, with some missing. The table shows 600,000 or so clones, with about 98% occurring only once. Selected positively for CCR7 and CD45RO-negative, naive CD8 cells excluded terminally differentiated effector memory CD45RA+ cells. Sequences were obtained from naive CD8+ T cells sorted from blood. The TCR was taken from a man aged 30 to 45 in good health.

This chain's CDR3 is CASSPSPGQSIEELFF. The CDR3 bases are TGTGCCAGCAGCCCCTCGCCGGGACAAAGTATTGAGGAACTGTTTTTT. The chain combines TRBV7-9 with TRBJ1-4, with D possibly TRBD1 on 6 matching bases. The CDR3 sequence is 16 residues long. The germline gives CDR1 SEHNR, CDR2 FQNEAQ (reference sequence). Trimming shortened V by 5 bases and J by 12 bases, and 25 bases separated the two germline ends.